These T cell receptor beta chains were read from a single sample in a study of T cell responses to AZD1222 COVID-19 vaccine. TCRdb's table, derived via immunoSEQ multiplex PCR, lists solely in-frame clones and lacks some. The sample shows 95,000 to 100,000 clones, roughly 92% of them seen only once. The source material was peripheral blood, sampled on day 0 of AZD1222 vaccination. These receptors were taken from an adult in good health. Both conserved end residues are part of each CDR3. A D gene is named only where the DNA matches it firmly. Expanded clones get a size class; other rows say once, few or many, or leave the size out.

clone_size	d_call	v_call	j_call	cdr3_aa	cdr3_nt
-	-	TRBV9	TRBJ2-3	CASSLSGGVSLDTQYF	TGTGCCAGCAGCCTCTCTGGCGGGGTCTCCTTAGATACGCAGTATTTT
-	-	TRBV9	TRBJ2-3	CASSVAPGTDTQYF	TGTGCCAGCAGCGTAGCCCCAGGCACAGATACGCAGTATTTT
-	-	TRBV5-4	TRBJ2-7	CASSFPGSSIYEQYF	TGTGCCAGCAGCTTCCCGGGATCTAGCATCTACGAGCAGTACTTC
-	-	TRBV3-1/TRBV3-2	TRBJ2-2	CASSQEGERELFF	TGTGCCAGCAGCCAAGAAGGCGAAAGGGAGCTGTTTTTT
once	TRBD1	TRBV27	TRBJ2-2	CASSLVGTDTGELFF	TGTGCCAGCAGTTTAGTTGGGACAGACACCGGGGAGCTGTTTTTT
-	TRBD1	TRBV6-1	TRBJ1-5	CASTSGGRAQHF	TGTGCCAGCACTTCAGGGGGCAGGGCCCAGCATTTT
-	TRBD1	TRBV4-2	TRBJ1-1	CASRETGVVSDLFF	TGTGCCAGCAGGGAAACAGGGGTGGTTTCGGATTTGTTCTTT
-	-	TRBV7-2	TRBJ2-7	CASSPSTATYEQYF	TGTGCCAGCAGCCCTTCCACGGCTACCTACGAGCAGTACTTC
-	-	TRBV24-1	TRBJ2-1	CATSDFTGSSYNEQFF	TGTGCCACCAGTGATTTTACAGGGAGTTCCTACAATGAGCAGTTCTTC
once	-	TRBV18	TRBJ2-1	CASSPQRQVYNEQFF	TGTGCCAGCTCACCGCAAAGACAGGTATACAATGAGCAGTTCTTC